This T cell receptor (beta chain) is from a study of T cells after yellow fever vaccination. TCRdb independently ran MiXCR on the 5' RACE reads; one entry per CDR3 protein. Among about 150,000 distinct CDR3 sequences listed, just over 6.5% were seen once. CDR1 LGHDT and CDR2 YNNKEL come from the germline V gene (reference sequence). The CDR3 is made up of 16 amino acids. V lost 2 bases and J 6 bases, leaving 19 bases between the germline ends. The V and J genes are TRBV3-1 and TRBJ1-2; the D gene is possibly TRBD1 (5 bases). This TCR derives from a man aged 25-40 years who received the YFV17D yellow fever vaccine. Sequences were derived from CD4+ T cells sorted from PBMCs, sampled 10 days after the yellow fever booster vaccination. In nucleotides, the CDR3 is TGTGCCAGCAGCCAACTTGCCGCCGGGCGAGGGGATGGCTACACCTTC. The encoded protein is CASSQLAAGRGDGYTF.